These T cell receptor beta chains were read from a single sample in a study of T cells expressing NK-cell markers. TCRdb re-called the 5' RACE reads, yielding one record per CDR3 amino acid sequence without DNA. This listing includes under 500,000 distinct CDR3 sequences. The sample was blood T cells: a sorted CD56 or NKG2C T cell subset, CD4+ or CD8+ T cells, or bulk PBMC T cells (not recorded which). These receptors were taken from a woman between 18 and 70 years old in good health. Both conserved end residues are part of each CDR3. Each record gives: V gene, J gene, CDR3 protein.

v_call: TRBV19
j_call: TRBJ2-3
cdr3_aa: CASSSREGPLTQYF

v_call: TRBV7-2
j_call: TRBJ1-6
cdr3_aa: CASTRDGGGNNSPLHF

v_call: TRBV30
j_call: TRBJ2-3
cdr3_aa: CAWSFGYYSDTQYF

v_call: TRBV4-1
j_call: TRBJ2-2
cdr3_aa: CASSRPRTGDSNTGELFF

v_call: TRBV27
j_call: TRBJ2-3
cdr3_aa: CASSLKRSGTQYF

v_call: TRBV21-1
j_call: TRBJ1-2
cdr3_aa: CASSAERGKRNGYTF

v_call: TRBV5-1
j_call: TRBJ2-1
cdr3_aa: CASSFGLDASNEQFF

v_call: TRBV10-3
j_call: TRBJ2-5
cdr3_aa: CAISEGSRETQYF

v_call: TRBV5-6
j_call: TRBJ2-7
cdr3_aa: CASSLNPPYEQYF

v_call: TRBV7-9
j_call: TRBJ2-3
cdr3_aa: CAGGRTLSTDTQYF

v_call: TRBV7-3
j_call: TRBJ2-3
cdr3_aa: CASSFSGGSTDTQYF

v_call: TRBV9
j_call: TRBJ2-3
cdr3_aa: CASSVGPHLGDTQYF

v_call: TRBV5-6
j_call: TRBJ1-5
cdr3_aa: CASSHGTAKNQPQHF

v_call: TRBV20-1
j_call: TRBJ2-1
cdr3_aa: CSAPSRTSRRNEQFF

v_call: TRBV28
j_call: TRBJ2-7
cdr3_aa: CASSLYAGGNYEQYF

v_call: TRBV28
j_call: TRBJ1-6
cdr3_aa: CASNKDRVESPLHF

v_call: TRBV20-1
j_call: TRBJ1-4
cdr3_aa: CSARDPGTGEKLFF

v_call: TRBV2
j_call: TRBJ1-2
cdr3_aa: CASATVANYGYTF

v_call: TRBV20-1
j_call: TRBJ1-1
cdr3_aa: CSARDWTGLNTEAFF

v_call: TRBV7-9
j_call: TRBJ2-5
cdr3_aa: CASSLGAGGVETQYF

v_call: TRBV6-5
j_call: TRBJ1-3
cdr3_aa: CASSYSSSRGSGNTIYF

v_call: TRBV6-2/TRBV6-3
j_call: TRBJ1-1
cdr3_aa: CASSYMRNTEAFF

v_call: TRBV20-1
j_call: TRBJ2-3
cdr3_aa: CSARVGASGDTQYF

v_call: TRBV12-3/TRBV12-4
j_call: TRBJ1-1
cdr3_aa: CASREVGTEAFF